Each of the 20 T cell receptor beta chains below was sequenced from the same sample in a study of cytomegalovirus exposure and HLA in healthy donors. A multiplex PCR was run with 60 Vbeta primers and 13 Jbeta primers. TCRdb's copy holds only in-frame clones and misses some; the assay was immunoSEQ multiplex PCR. The table records around 280,000 clones, roughly 90% of them present only once. The sample consisted of PBMCs. Receptors originate from a woman in her late teens or twenties in good health and CMV-seronegative.

V and J are TRBV13 and TRBJ2-2, with D perhaps matching TRBD1 (5 bases). CDR3 length: 15 residues. Germline V gene data show CDR1 as PRHDT and CDR2 as FYEKMQ (reference sequence). Trimming removed 5 bases at V and 0 bases at J, with 10 bases between. The CDR3 sequence: CASSRRQPNTGELFF. For the CDR3, the DNA is TGTGCCAGCAGCCGGAGACAGCCGAACACCGGGGAGCTGTTTTTT. Using reference TRBV13 and TRBJ2-2 for the parts outside the CDR3, the full variable domain is AAGVIQSPRHLIKEKRETATLKCYPIPRHDTVYWYQQGPGQDPQFLISFYEKMQSDKGSIPDRFSAQQFSDYHSELNMSSLELGDSALYFCASSRRQPNTGELFFGEGSRLTVL.

The gene calls are TRBV30 and TRBJ1-1; D is possibly TRBD1 (5 bases). With 0 bases removed from V and 1 base from J, the gap between germline ends came to 6 bases. The CDR3 contains 13 residues. CDR1 and CDR2 (germline): GTSNPN, SVGIG (reference sequence). CDR3 residues: CAWSVQENTEAFF. CDR3 coding DNA: TGTGCCTGGAGTGTACAGGAGAACACTGAAGCTTTCTTT.

The V gene is TRBV19, the J gene TRBJ2-7; D uncertain. The CDR3 is 12 amino acids. V was cut by 6 bases and J by 4 bases, with 10 bases left in between. The germline V gene encodes CDR1 LNHDA and CDR2 SQIVND (reference sequence). The CDR3 protein is CASSHPGYEQYF. The CDR3 DNA sequence: TGTGCCAGTAGCCACCCGGGTTACGAGCAGTACTTC.

As for this clone: The germline gene is not matched at one end of the junction; a read error may be the cause. Other DNA sequences of this sample code for an identical CDR3. The J gene is TRBJ1-2, the V gene TRBV7-9; no firm D call. CDR1 is SEHNR, CDR2 FQNEAQ, per germline (reference sequence). The CDR3 totals 12 residues. DNA for the CDR3: TGTTCCAGCAGCTCCTCGAACTATGGCTACACCTTC. Its translation: CSSSSSNYGYTF.

The gene calls are TRBV9 and TRBJ2-4; 8 positions agree with TRBD1. This CDR3 comprises 13 residues. The V and J ends lost 2 bases and 8 bases, in that order; junction bases with no gene match: 3. Germline V lookup: CDR1 SGDLS, CDR2 YYNGEE. CDR3 sequence: CASSVDRGDIQYF. Here the CDR3 DNA reads TGTGCCAGCAGCGTTGACAGGGGTGACATTCAGTACTTC. Drawing the rest from reference TRBV9 and TRBJ2-4, the complete variable domain is DSGVTQTPKHLITATGQRVTLRCSPRSGDLSVYWYQQSLDQGLQFLIQYYNGEERAKGNILERFSAQQFPDLHSELNLSSLELGDSALYFCASSVDRGDIQYFGAGTRLSVL.

The V gene is TRBV10-2, the J gene TRBJ2-1; 8 nucleotides agree with TRBD2. The CDR3 length is 15 residues. Germline CDR1 reads WSHSY; CDR2 reads SAAADI. V lost 6 bases and J lost 7; bases outside the gene matches: 11. CDR3 loop: CASSAGGGSPNEQFF. The CDR3 DNA sequence: TGCGCCAGCAGCGCCGGGGGGGGGTCACCGAATGAGCAGTTCTTC.

About this clone: The same CDR3 arises from other DNA sequences in this sample as well. The chain joins TRBV5-1 to TRBJ1-5; the D gene is possibly TRBD1 (6 bases). Trimming shortened V by 0 bases and J by 4 bases, and 11 bases separated the two germline ends. Germline lookup yields CDR1 SGHRS and CDR2 YFSETQ. CDR3 size: 15 residues. The CDR3 protein is CASSLEGGGNQPQHF. As DNA, the CDR3 is TGCGCCAGCAGCTTGGAGGGGGGGGGAAATCAGCCCCAGCATTTT. The whole variable domain, remainder taken from reference TRBV5-1 and TRBJ1-5, is KAGVTQTPRYLIKTRGQQVTLSCSPISGHRSVSWYQQTPGQGLQFLFEYFSETQRNKGNFPGRFSGRQFSNSRSEMNVSTLELGDSALYLCASSLEGGGNQPQHFGDGTRLSIL.

This rearrangement joins TRBV6-1 to TRBJ2-5, with 12 bases that match TRBD2. This CDR3 spans 16 amino acids. V shed 4 bases, J shed 0 bases, and the junction held 3 bases outside the gene matches. The germline V gene has CDR1 MNHNS and CDR2 SASEGT. CDR3 in amino acids: CASSALAGGYQETQYF. CDR3 bases: TGTGCCAGCAGTGCCCTAGCGGGGGGGTACCAAGAGACCCAGTACTTC.

The J gene is TRBJ2-3, the V gene TRBV7-3; no reliable D call. With 5 bases removed from V and 1 base from J, the gap between germline ends came to 10 bases. The length of the CDR3 is 14 residues. Germline-derived CDR1 and CDR2 are SGHTA and FQGTGA. The CDR3 DNA sequence: TGTGCCAGCAGCCAGACTGTAGGCACAGATACGCAGTATTTT. This translates into CASSQTVGTDTQYF.

The V and J genes are TRBV15 and TRBJ2-7, with 11 bases fitting TRBD2. This CDR3 spans 15 amino acids. V shed 1 base, J shed 2 bases, and the junction held 1 base outside the gene matches. Germline loops: CDR1 LNHNV, CDR2 YYDKDF (reference sequence). The CDR3 DNA sequence: TGTGCCACCAGCAGAGTAGCGGGGGGGCCCTACGAGCAGTACTTC. Translating gives CATSRVAGGPYEQYF.

In its sample, this clone was seen once. The rearrangement joins TRBV5-1 to TRBJ2-1; a possible D gene is TRBD2 (6 bases). The CDR3 is made up of 15 amino acids. Deletions cut 1 base from V and 7 bases from J, with 15 bases between. Germline V lookup: CDR1 SGHRS, CDR2 YFSETQ. CDR3: CASSLFSPSVNEQFF. The DNA for the CDR3 is TGCGCCAGCAGCTTGTTTTCCCCTAGCGTAAATGAGCAGTTCTTC.

The rearrangement uses TRBV7-9 and TRBJ2-3, with TRBD2 identical over 12 bases. With 4 bases clipped from V and 4 bases from J, the junction kept 3 bases outside the gene matches. This CDR3 has 15 residues. CDR1 and CDR2 (germline): SEHNR, FQNEAQ (reference sequence). The CDR3 DNA reads as TGTGCCAGCAGCTCTAGCGGGGGGGACGCAGATACGCAGTATTTT. It yields the protein CASSSSGGDADTQYF.

The chain links TRBV2 to TRBJ1-5; no clear D gene. Deletions cut 6 bases from V and 0 bases from J, with 9 bases between. Germline V CDR1 and CDR2: SNHLY, FYNNEI. The CDR3 covers 14 residues. The CDR3 coding sequence is TGTGCCAGCAGACAACACGATAGCAATCAGCCCCAGCATTTT. It is translated as CASRQHDSNQPQHF.

CDR3 in amino acids: CASSPETGANEKLFF. The CDR3 region has the DNA TGTGCCAGCTCACCAGAGACAGGGGCAAATGAAAAACTGTTTTTT. The rearrangement joins TRBV18 to TRBJ1-4; TRBD1 agrees at 8 bases. CDR1 is KGHSH and CDR2 is LQKENI in the germline V gene. The CDR3 sequence is 15 residues long. J gave up 5 bases and V 2 bases, and 4 bases lay outside the gene matches. The whole variable domain, remainder taken from reference TRBV18 and TRBJ1-4, is NAGVMQNPRHLVRRRGQEARLRCSPMKGHSHVYWYRQLPEEGLKFMVYLQKENIIDESGMPKERFSAEFPKEGPSILRIQQVVRGDSAAYFCASSPETGANEKLFFGSGTQLSVL.

J is TRBJ2-1 and V is TRBV9, with a weak D call TRBD2 (7 bases). CDR3 size: 16 residues. Trimming took 4 bases from V and 9 from J, leaving 23 bases between them. The germline CDR1 and CDR2 sequences are SGDLS and YYNGEE. The CDR3 here is CASSPGGGAGYIEQFF. The CDR3 coding sequence is TGTGCCAGCAGCCCTGGAGGGGGGGCCGGGTATATTGAGCAGTTCTTC. Complete variable domain (other parts from reference TRBV9 and TRBJ2-1): DSGVTQTPKHLITATGQRVTLRCSPRSGDLSVYWYQQSLDQGLQFLIQYYNGEERAKGNILERFSAQQFPDLHSELNLSSLELGDSALYFCASSPGGGAGYIEQFFGPGTRLTVL.

This clone was seen only a few times. J is TRBJ1-2 and V is TRBV9, with D tentatively TRBD1 (6 bases). CDR1 is SGDLS, CDR2 YYNGEE, per germline. The V end was cut by 3 bases, the J end by 4 bases, with 13 bases between. CDR3 length equals 14 residues. CDR3 bases: TGTGCCAGCAGCGGACCCGGGACAACCTATGGCTACACCTTC. It is translated as CASSGPGTTYGYTF.

The chain couples TRBV11-2 to TRBJ2-1; D might be TRBD2 (6 bases). V lost 5 bases to trimming and J lost 4 bases, with 12 bases between them. Germline loops: CDR1 SGHAT, CDR2 FQNNGV. The CDR3 has 14 residues. The CDR3 DNA reads as TGTGCCAGCAGCATACGGAGCGGGTACAATGAGCAGTTCTTC. Amino acid sequence: CASSIRSGYNEQFF. Full variable domain (rest looked up from reference TRBV11-2 and TRBJ2-1): EAGVAQSPRYKIIEKRQSVAFWCNPISGHATLYWYQQILGQGPKLLIQFQNNGVVDDSQLPKDRFSAERLKGVDSTLKIQPAKLEDSAVYLCASSIRSGYNEQFFGPGTRLTVL.

This clone was picked up one time. The chain is built from TRBV9 and TRBJ2-7; perhaps TRBD1 as D (5 bases). CDR1 and CDR2 (germline): SGDLS, YYNGEE. V was cut by 1 base and J by 2 bases, with 13 bases left in between. CDR3 length: 15 amino acids. Here the CDR3 DNA reads TGTGCCAGCAGCGTAAGGGCTGCAGGGACCTACGAGCAGTACTTC. Its protein is CASSVRAAGTYEQYF.

The rearrangement links TRBV14 to TRBJ1-5; a possible D gene is TRBD1 (5 bases). The length of the CDR3 is 16 residues. Germline V CDR1 and CDR2: SGHDN, FVKESK. V dropped 0 bases and J dropped 1 base, with 10 bases sitting between them. This CDR3 is CASSQESRESNQPQHF. The CDR3, as DNA: TGTGCCAGCAGCCAAGAGAGCAGGGAAAGCAATCAGCCCCAGCATTTT.

The chain combines TRBV27 with TRBJ2-5; 7 nucleotides match TRBD1. CDR1 and CDR2 from the germline V gene are MNHEY and SMNVEV (reference sequence). V gave up 4 bases and J gave up 4 bases; unmatched junction bases: 9. CDR3 length: 15 residues. The DNA of the CDR3 is TGTGCCAGCAGTTGGGTATGGGCAGGGGGAGAGACCCAGTACTTC. Its translation: CASSWVWAGGETQYF.